What follows describes a single TCR beta chain. The antigen remains undetermined. TCRdb redid the calling of the RT-PCR reads with MiXCR, one entry per CDR3 protein. This table holds roughly 650,000 distinct CDR3 sequences, about 14% found once. The data were taken from a study of response to subunit inactivated influenza vaccine. Study results and caveats: New T cells are recruited in small numbers by each seasonal influenza vaccination, according to the authors' suggestion.

CDR3 size: 14 residues. Trimming stripped 0 bases from V and 4 bases from J, with 6 bases between. CDR1 is MNHEY, CDR2 SVGAGI, per germline. This sequence was found in a man between 45 and 60 years old who received an inactivated influenza vaccine. The J gene is TRBJ1-4, the V gene TRBV6-5; no reliable D call. The material sequenced was PBMCs from blood, taken around 15 days before vaccination. This CDR3 is CASSYSGVNEKLFF. The CDR3 DNA follows: TGTGCCAGCAGTTACTCTGGGGTTAATGAAAAACTGTTTTTT.